This T cell receptor (beta chain) was captured by sequencing in a study of vaccination and CD4 T cells after COVID-19. Cultured CD4+ T cell DNA was sequenced using the Oncomine TCR Beta short-read assay. Cultures of CD4+ T cells served as the source for extracting genomic DNA. One entry per CDR3 protein results from TCRdb running MiXCR on the PCR reads. The table shows around 18,000 distinct CDR3 sequences, with under 75% occurring only once. Trimming at V came to 1 base and at J to 0 bases, leaving 1 base not matched to a gene. Germline lookup yields CDR1 LGHNA and CDR2 YNFKEQ. The CDR3 is 16 residues long. Treatment defined: approximately 9-day PBMC culture with coronavirus spike peptide pools or control peptides (ViraFEST assay). This clonotype was recorded a few times. Antigen unknown. Broader study findings: The study found median SARS-CoV-2-reactive clonotypes rising from roughly 19 to 38, not significantly. For convalescent patients, 304 of the 307 vaccine-specific clones analyzed were classified as spike mono-reactive.

V gene TRBV4-2 combines with J gene TRBJ2-3; 10 positions match TRBD2. Source material: CD4+ T cells from blood, cultured in vitro. This receptor was taken from a human donor who had recovered from COVID-19. The chain's CDR3 is CASSQAGLASTDTQYF. The CDR3 DNA follows: TGTGCCAGCAGCCAAGCGGGACTAGCGAGCACAGATACGCAGTATTTT.